Shown below are 21 T cell receptor beta chains from a single sample sequenced in a study of blood T cells in healthy people across ages. Next came a second PCR, run for about 6 to 12 cycles, which used a sample-barcoded 5' primer along with a J-beta primer mix. MiXCR, applied by TCRdb to the 5' RACE reads, yields one record per CDR3 protein. Among over 1.5 million distinct CDR3 sequences listed, roughly 52% were seen once. The sample consisted of blood. Receptor source: a woman in her thirties or forties in good health.

The chain's CDR3 is CASSQEIRPNQPQHF. DNA of the CDR3: TGCGCCAGCAGCCAAGAGATCAGGCCCAATCAGCCCCAGCATTTT. The chain couples TRBV4-1 to TRBJ1-5; D remains unclear. Germline CDR1 reads MGHRA; CDR2 reads YSYEKL. The CDR3 has 15 amino acids. Trimming shortened V by 0 bases and J by 3 bases, and 9 bases separated the two germline ends.

For this clonotype: A much larger clone differs by one base, so this may be a read error. The J gene is TRBJ2-6, the V gene TRBV15, with D unresolved. Trimming shortened V by 0 bases and J by 0 bases, and 3 bases separated the two germline ends. Per the germline V gene, CDR1 is LNHNV and CDR2 is YYDKDF (reference sequence). The CDR3 is 15 amino acids. The CDR3 loop reads CATSRESSGANVLTF. DNA for the CDR3: TGTGCCACCAGCAGAGAAAGCTCTGGGGCCAACGTCCTGACTTTC.

The V and J genes are TRBV4-2 and TRBJ2-7; D ambiguous. CDR1 is LGHNA and CDR2 is YNFKEQ in the germline V gene. Trimming took off 0 bases at V and 0 bases at J, with 9 bases between the two ends. The CDR3 sequence is 15 residues long. CDR3 region: CASSQDGYSSYEQYF. CDR3 bases: TGTGCCAGCAGCCAAGATGGCTACTCCTCCTACGAGCAGTACTTC.

The chain carries TRBV20-1 and TRBJ2-5; the D is unclear. The CDR3 runs 12 residues. V was clipped by 0 bases and J by 4 bases, with 6 bases between them. The V gene's germline CDR1 is DFQATT and CDR2 SNEGSKA (reference sequence). CDR3 loop: CSARDFRETQYF. Here the CDR3 DNA reads TGCAGTGCTAGAGATTTCCGAGAGACCCAGTACTTC.

Only a few counts were recorded for this clonotype. The rearrangement uses TRBV28 and TRBJ1-2; unclear D gene. The CDR3 loop spans 13 amino acids. V lost 5 bases, J lost 8 bases, and 15 bases lay in between. Germline V gene data show CDR1 as MDHEN and CDR2 as SYDVKM. DNA of the CDR3: TGTGCCAGCAGTCTCGAGGGCGCGCGGGGCTACACCTTC. Residues: CASSLEGARGYTF.

The chain combines TRBV12-3 or TRBV12-4 with TRBJ1-5; D gene ambiguous. The CDR3 is made up of 16 amino acids. V gave up 5 bases and J gave up 2 bases, with 16 bases separating them. The CDR3 DNA follows: TGTGCCAGCAGTCTCCCGAGCGGGATAGGCAATCAGCCCCAGCATTTT. This encodes CASSLPSGIGNQPQHF.

This clonotype showed up just a few times. V gene TRBV7-2 combines with J gene TRBJ1-4, with D unresolved. Germline V CDR1 and CDR2: SGHTA, FQGNSA. The CDR3 runs to 15 residues. With 2 bases removed from V and 3 bases from J, the gap between germline ends came to 10 bases. The CDR3 sequence is CASSLSGSANEKLFF. CDR3 coding DNA: TGTGCCAGCAGCTTATCGGGATCGGCTAATGAAAAACTGTTTTTT.

This clonotype came up a few times. V gene TRBV9 combines with J gene TRBJ2-5; 10 bases align to TRBD2. V shed 3 bases, J shed 4 bases, and the junction held 12 bases outside the gene matches. CDR1 SGDLS and CDR2 YYNGEE come from the germline V gene. This CDR3 spans 17 amino acids. CDR3 sequence (DNA): TGTGCCAGCAGCGCGTCTAGCGGGGGCCCGCAGCGAGAGACCCAGTACTTC. Residues: CASSASSGGPQRETQYF.

The J gene is TRBJ2-1, the V gene TRBV20-1; no firm D call. V lost 3 bases and J lost 9, with 18 bases in between. CDR1 and CDR2 (germline): DFQATT, SNEGSKA (reference sequence). CDR3 length equals 14 residues. As DNA, the CDR3 is TGCAGTGCTAGTCTGACCGGGTTTAGTATTGAGCAGTTCTTC. Protein sequence: CSASLTGFSIEQFF.

The chain has TRBV7-2 and TRBJ1-2; 12 bases align to TRBD1. In germline, CDR1 is SGHTA, CDR2 FQGNSA. The CDR3 has 18 amino acids. V lost 2 bases, J lost 3 bases, and 10 bases stayed unmatched. In DNA, the CDR3 is TGTGCCAGCAGCTTACTTCGGGGACAGGGGGCTTCGGACTATGGCTACACCTTC. Protein: CASSLLRGQGASDYGYTF.

At least ten counts were recorded for this clonotype. The V gene is TRBV18, the J gene TRBJ2-5; D unclear. V lost 8 bases and J 0 bases, leaving 4 bases between the germline ends. The CDR3 has 11 amino acids. CDR1 and CDR2 from the germline V gene are KGHSH and LQKENI. The CDR3 bases are TGTGCCAGCAGTAACCAAGAGACCCAGTACTTC. It encodes CASSNQETQYF.

The chain joins TRBV6-5 to TRBJ1-5; tentative D call: TRBD1 (5 bases). With 5 bases removed from V and 4 bases from J, the gap between germline ends came to 15 bases. There are 15 residues in the CDR3. Germline lookup yields CDR1 MNHEY and CDR2 SVGAGI. This chain's CDR3 is CASSPSPGLNQPQHF. CDR3 DNA: TGTGCCAGCAGTCCTTCCCCAGGGTTGAATCAGCCCCAGCATTTT.

The sample holds a few counts of this clonotype. The chain recombines TRBV4-2 with TRBJ2-3; TRBD2 is a possible D gene (5 bases). The V end was cut by 8 bases, the J end by 2 bases, with 14 bases between. The germline V gene encodes CDR1 LGHNA and CDR2 YNFKEQ. The CDR3 has 14 residues. The CDR3 here is CASRTSPSTDTQYF. The CDR3 DNA sequence: TGTGCCAGCCGAACTAGTCCCTCCACAGATACGCAGTATTTT.

This clonotype showed up many times. V and J are TRBV15 and TRBJ2-5; 9 nucleotides line up with TRBD1. This CDR3 comprises 15 residues. V trimming: 2 bases; J trimming: 2 bases; junction bases outside the gene matches: 3. CDR1 and CDR2 (germline): LNHNV, YYDKDF (reference sequence). The CDR3, as DNA: TGTGCCACCAGCAGAACCGACAGGGGGCAAGAGACCCAGTACTTC. Its protein product is CATSRTDRGQETQYF.

This clonotype was seen repeatedly, ten times or more. V usage is TRBV20-1 and J usage is TRBJ1-2, with no clear D. Per the germline V gene, CDR1 is DFQATT and CDR2 is SNEGSKA (reference sequence). CDR3 size: 13 residues. Trimming left V 3 bases short and J 3 bases short, with 11 bases between. CDR3 in amino acids: CSASRVSHYGYTF. The CDR3 coding sequence is TGCAGTGCTAGTCGGGTCAGCCACTATGGCTACACCTTC.

The J gene is TRBJ2-1, the V gene TRBV20-1, with D tentatively TRBD2 (6 bases). V was trimmed by 1 base and J by 10 bases, leaving 11 bases between them. CDR1 and CDR2 (germline): DFQATT, SNEGSKA (reference sequence). The CDR3 consists of 12 residues. The CDR3 sequence: CSARGRGPEQFF. The DNA of the CDR3 is TGCAGTGCTAGAGGGAGGGGACCGGAGCAGTTCTTC.

This clonotype showed up just a few times. The CDR3 region has the DNA TGCAGTGCTAGAGATCACAGCTCCTACAATGAGCAGTTCTTC. Translating it yields CSARDHSSYNEQFF. J is TRBJ2-1 and V is TRBV20-1; no reliable D call. CDR1 is DFQATT and CDR2 is SNEGSKA in the germline V gene (reference sequence). V lost 0 bases and J 0 bases, leaving 6 bases between the germline ends. The CDR3 contains 14 residues.

This rearrangement joins TRBV6-2 or TRBV6-3 to TRBJ2-3; the D is unclear. The CDR3 has 14 amino acids. The V gene's germline CDR1 is MNHEY and CDR2 SVGEGT. V lost 6 bases, J lost 1 base, and 11 bases lay in between. The CDR3 loop reads CASSDGRGTDTQYF. The CDR3 coding sequence is TGTGCCAGCAGCGACGGTCGAGGCACAGATACGCAGTATTTT.

This clonotype was detected only a few times. The chain uses TRBV6-1 and TRBJ2-3; D is perhaps TRBD1 or TRBD2 (5 bases each). The germline CDR1 and CDR2 sequences are MNHNS and SASEGT. Trimming took off 9 bases at V and 0 bases at J, with 13 bases between the two ends. The CDR3 contains 14 residues. CDR3 bases: TGTGCCAGTCAGCTCGGGGCGAGCACAGATACGCAGTATTTT. It yields the protein CASQLGASTDTQYF.

The chain carries TRBV6-5 and TRBJ2-3; the match to TRBD1 covers 9 bases. Germline CDR1 reads MNHEY; CDR2 reads SVGAGI. The CDR3 contains 15 residues. Germline trimming cut 6 bases from V and 3 bases from J; bases unmatched to any gene: 7. The CDR3 nucleotides read TGTGCCAGCAGGAAGGACAGGGGAGTGACAGATACGCAGTATTTT. This translates into CASRKDRGVTDTQYF.

J is TRBJ2-1 and V is TRBV10-3; D remains ambiguous. V was cut by 4 bases and J by 4 bases, with 8 bases left in between. The CDR3 contains 13 residues. Looked up from germline, CDR1 is ENHRY and CDR2 is SYGVKD. CDR3 in amino acids: CAISVNGYNEQFF. CDR3 bases: TGTGCCATCAGTGTAAACGGATACAATGAGCAGTTCTTC.